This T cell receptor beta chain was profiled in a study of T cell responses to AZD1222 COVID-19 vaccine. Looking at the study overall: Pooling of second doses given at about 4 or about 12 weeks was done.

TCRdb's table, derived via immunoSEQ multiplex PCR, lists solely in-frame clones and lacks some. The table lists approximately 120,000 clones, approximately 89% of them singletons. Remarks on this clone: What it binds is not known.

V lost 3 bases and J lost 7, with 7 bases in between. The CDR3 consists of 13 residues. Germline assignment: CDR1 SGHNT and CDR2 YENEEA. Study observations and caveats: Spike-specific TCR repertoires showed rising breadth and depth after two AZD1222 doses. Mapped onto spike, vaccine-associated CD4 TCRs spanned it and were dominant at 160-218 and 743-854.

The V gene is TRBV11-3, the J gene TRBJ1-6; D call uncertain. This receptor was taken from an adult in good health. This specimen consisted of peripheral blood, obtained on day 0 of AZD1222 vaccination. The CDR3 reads CASSLGINSPLHF. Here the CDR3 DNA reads TGTGCCAGCAGCTTGGGGATAAATTCACCCCTCCACTTT.